Detailed here is one T cell receptor beta chain. Assay used: immunoSEQ multiplex PCR; TCRdb lists only in-frame clones, some missing. The table lists tens of thousands of clones, approximately 90% of them singletons, with over 1.1% in the top ten. The record originates from a study of T cell changes during pregnancy in multiple sclerosis. Looked up from germline, CDR1 is WSHSY and CDR2 is SAAADI. The CDR3 runs to 13 residues. V dropped 10 bases and J dropped 7; count of bases not matched to a gene: 11. This sequence was found in a female donor with multiple sclerosis, enrolled in a pregnancy study. The starting material was peripheral blood, obtained after pregnancy. The chain joins TRBV10-2 to TRBJ2-7, with 9 positions matching TRBD2. CDR3 region: CATTRGRAGEQYF. CDR3 coding DNA: TGCGCCACGACCCGCGGGAGGGCAGGTGAGCAGTACTTC.